This TCR beta chain was captured in a study of blood T cell repertoires in COVID-19. Turning to the study itself: Donors in the United States, Italy and Spain gave samples during acute or convalescent COVID-19.

Recruits, aged about 18 to 95 years, lived in 20 to 30 US areas. Up to 2 weeks before entering the study, exposed participants had met a COVID-19 case. The repertoire was sequenced with immunoSEQ multiplex PCR; TCRdb's copy has only in-frame clones and lacks some. Seen here are some 150,000 clones, roughly four fifths observed once, and the top ten hold about 1.5%. This CDR3 region has 16 residues. Germline CDR1 is SGDLS and CDR2 is YYNGEE. The germline V and J ends were trimmed by 3 bases and 1 base, with 15 bases remaining between them. This chain links TRBV9 with TRBJ2-3, with D possibly matching TRBD2 (6 bases). This clonotype originated in a woman aged 18-30 years who had been exposed to COVID-19. Sequencing was done on a sample of PBMCs or T cells enriched from blood (not recorded which). The CDR3 reads CASSEETRRGTDTQYF. DNA of the CDR3: TGTGCCAGCAGCGAGGAGACTAGAAGGGGCACAGATACGCAGTATTTT.